The 10 T cell receptor beta chains in this list originate from one sample, sequenced in a study of CD8 T cells in ankylosing spondylitis. A single record per CDR3 protein comes from TCRdb applying MiXCR to the 5' RACE reads. The sample holds around 220,000 distinct CDR3 sequences, about 10% seen once. Material for sequencing was blood, either unsorted or a sorted T cell fraction (not recorded which). These receptors originate from a male donor with ankylosing spondylitis or in good health (not recorded which).

This clonotype was observed many times. The V gene is TRBV6-5, the J gene TRBJ2-5, with a tentative D call TRBD1 (6 bases). V dropped 0 bases and J dropped 1 base, with 12 bases sitting between them. Germline CDR1 MNHEY, CDR2 SVGAGI. The CDR3 is made up of 16 amino acids. The CDR3 DNA follows: TGTGCCAGCAGTTACTCGGCGGACAGTAGCCAAGAGACCCAGTACTTC. It specifies CASSYSADSSQETQYF.

This clonotype was seen a few times. The rearrangement joins TRBV6-5 to TRBJ1-1; D is uncertain. The CDR3 length is 18 residues. Trimming stripped 0 bases from V and 4 bases from J, with 21 bases between. Germline-derived CDR1 and CDR2 are MNHEY and SVGAGI. CDR3 in amino acids: CASSYSTLWQDDGTEAFF. The CDR3 DNA reads as TGTGCCAGCAGTTACTCGACCCTGTGGCAGGACGATGGCACTGAAGCTTTCTTT.

This clonotype was recorded many times. The chain couples TRBV20-1 to TRBJ2-5; 9 nucleotides line up with TRBD2. The CDR3 spans 15 residues. Germline loops: CDR1 DFQATT, CDR2 SNEGSKA (reference sequence). The ends lost 6 bases at V and 2 bases at J; junction bases unmatched: 10. The chain's CDR3 is CSATIAGVKQETQYF. DNA of the CDR3: TGCAGTGCAACTATAGCGGGGGTCAAGCAAGAGACCCAGTACTTC.

This chain uses TRBV7-9 with TRBJ1-1; unclear D gene. Germline V gene sequence: CDR1 SEHNR, CDR2 FQNEAQ (reference sequence). This CDR3 has 15 residues. V lost 2 bases, J lost 0 bases, and 10 bases lay in between. Here the CDR3 DNA reads TGTGCCAGCAGCTTAACTGCCCAAATGAACACTGAAGCTTTCTTT. Translation: CASSLTAQMNTEAFF.

This clonotype was detected many times. The chain uses TRBV13 and TRBJ1-1, with D uncertain. The CDR3 length is 14 residues. Trimming took 5 bases from V and 6 from J, leaving 16 bases between them. CDR1 is PRHDT, CDR2 FYEKMQ, per germline (reference sequence). The CDR3 region has the DNA TGTGCCAGCAGCCCCGTAGGAGTTACACCTGAAGCTTTCTTT. Its translation is CASSPVGVTPEAFF.

This clonotype was counted a few times. The V call is TRBV6-2 or TRBV6-3, the J call TRBJ2-1, with 16 bases aligning to TRBD2. V trimming: 6 bases; J trimming: 9 bases; junction bases outside the gene matches: 2. Germline values: CDR1 MNHEY, CDR2 SVGEGT. This CDR3 region has 14 residues. In nucleotides, the CDR3 is TGTGCCAGCAGGGGACTAGCGGGGGGGACTGAGCAGTTCTTC. Translated, it gives CASRGLAGGTEQFF.

In this sample, this clonotype turned up a few times. The genes are TRBV10-3 and TRBJ2-7, with TRBD1 matching 7 bases. The germline V gene has CDR1 ENHRY and CDR2 SYGVKD. This CDR3 region has 14 residues. V dropped 6 bases and J dropped 0; count of bases not matched to a gene: 5. The CDR3 loop reads CAIRADRNSYEQYF. The CDR3 coding sequence is TGTGCCATCAGAGCGGACAGGAACTCCTACGAGCAGTACTTC.

At least ten counts were recorded for this clonotype. This chain joins TRBV2 and TRBJ2-7; 9 bases are a match to TRBD1. The CDR3 runs to 16 residues. J lost 0 bases, V lost 8 bases, and 11 bases had no gene match. The V gene's germline CDR1 is SNHLY and CDR2 FYNNEI. The CDR3 loop is CASCPGPGQGSYEQYF. The CDR3 DNA is TGTGCCAGCTGCCCGGGTCCGGGACAGGGCTCCTACGAGCAGTACTTC.

This clonotype showed up many times. The chain joins TRBV5-6 to TRBJ2-7, with D possibly being TRBD2 (6 bases). The germline V gene has CDR1 SGHDT and CDR2 YYEEEE. Trimming stripped 0 bases from V and 6 bases from J, with 16 bases between. This CDR3 contains 15 residues. The CDR3 is CASSLDPGRGIEQYF. CDR3 DNA sequence: TGTGCCAGCAGCTTGGACCCGGGACGGGGGATCGAGCAGTACTTC.

There are many counts of this clonotype. The V call is TRBV20-1, the J call TRBJ2-3, with 9 nucleotides matching TRBD2. This CDR3 is built from 14 residues. With 1 base clipped from V and 4 bases from J, the junction kept 3 bases outside the gene matches. Germline V gives CDR1 DFQATT, CDR2 SNEGSKA (reference sequence). As DNA, the CDR3 is TGCAGTGCTAGAGGGCCTAGCGGGGCAGATACGCAGTATTTT. Translation: CSARGPSGADTQYF.